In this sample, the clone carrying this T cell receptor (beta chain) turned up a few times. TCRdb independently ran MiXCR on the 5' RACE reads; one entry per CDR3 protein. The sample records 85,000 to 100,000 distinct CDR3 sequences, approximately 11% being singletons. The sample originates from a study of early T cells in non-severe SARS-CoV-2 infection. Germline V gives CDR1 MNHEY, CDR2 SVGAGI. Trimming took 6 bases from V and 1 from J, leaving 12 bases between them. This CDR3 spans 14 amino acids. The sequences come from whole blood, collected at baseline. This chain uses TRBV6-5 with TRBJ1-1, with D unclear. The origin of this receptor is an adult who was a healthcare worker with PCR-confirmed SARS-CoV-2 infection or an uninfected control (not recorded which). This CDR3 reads CASSPSDGNTEAFF. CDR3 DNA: TGTGCCAGCAGCCCAAGTGACGGGAACACTGAAGCTTTCTTT.